The 27 T cell receptor beta chains reported below all come from one sample, sequenced in a study of T cell repertoires in cytomegalovirus infection. No antigen has been assigned to these receptors. TCRdb passed the reads through MiXCR, listing each CDR3 protein once. This table holds about 360,000 distinct CDR3 sequences, roughly 34% found once. The sample here was cultured PBMCs, taken from culture after CMV antigen stimulation. These TCRs come from a human donor in good health (CMV status not recorded). Some clones in this sample may be carry-over from other donors' samples.

The chain carries TRBV7-8 and TRBJ1-1; no definite D call. Germline values: CDR1 SGHVS, CDR2 FQNEAQ. Trimming cost V 5 bases and J 2 bases, with 12 bases left between them. The CDR3 has 14 amino acids. The DNA for the CDR3 is TGTGCCAGCAGCCCCCGTACCACTAACACTGAAGCTTTCTTT. It specifies CASSPRTTNTEAFF.

In its sample, this clonotype was seen a few times. The chain joins TRBV28 to TRBJ1-4, with 9 bases matching TRBD1. Germline loops: CDR1 MDHEN, CDR2 SYDVKM. After removal of 4 bases from V and 7 bases from J, the junction contained 7 bases not matched to a gene. This CDR3 has 15 residues. The CDR3 loop is CASSSPGTGFEKLFF. The CDR3 coding sequence is TGTGCCAGCAGTTCTCCCGGGACAGGGTTTGAAAAACTGTTTTTT.

The chain has TRBV7-2 and TRBJ1-2; the D is unclear. The CDR3 loop spans 12 amino acids. The V gene lost 8 bases and the J gene lost 1 base, with 8 bases spanning the gap. Germline loops: CDR1 SGHTA, CDR2 FQGNSA. The CDR3 DNA follows: TGTGCCAGCCGGGCCCTTAACTATGGCTACACCTTC. It codes for CASRALNYGYTF.

Only a few counts were recorded for this clonotype. The rearrangement joins TRBV19 to TRBJ2-1; perhaps TRBD2 as D (7 bases). CDR3 length equals 14 residues. V gave up 7 bases and J gave up 7 bases, with 17 bases separating them. Germline CDR1 is LNHDA and CDR2 is SQIVND (reference sequence). In DNA form, the CDR3 reads TGTGCCAGTAATGGGGGGGGGCGGCTTAATGAGCAGTTCTTC. It codes for CASNGGGRLNEQFF.

The rearrangement links TRBV11-3 to TRBJ2-1; 7 nucleotides agree with TRBD2. The CDR3 covers 17 residues. The trim removed 5 bases at V and 4 bases at J, leaving 14 bases unmatched. CDR1 is SGHNT, CDR2 YENEEA, per germline. Here the CDR3 reads CASSLLLGGGPYNEQFF. The CDR3 nucleotides are TGTGCCAGCAGCCTCCTTCTCGGGGGAGGGCCGTACAATGAGCAGTTCTTC.

This sequence joins TRBV29-1 and TRBJ1-1; 9 bases fit TRBD1. The CDR3 covers 15 residues. Trimming took 7 bases from V and 1 from J; bases not matched to a gene: 10. From germline, CDR1 is SQVTM and CDR2 ANQGSEA. The CDR3 region has the DNA TGCAGCGGAACCGGGACAGGGAGGGGGAACACTGAAGCTTTCTTT. Protein product: CSGTGTGRGNTEAFF. The complete variable domain, with remaining parts taken from reference TRBV29-1 and TRBJ1-1, reads SAVISQKPSRDICQRGTSLTIQCQVDSQVTMMFWYRQQPGQSLTLIATANQGSEATYESGFVIDKFPISRPNLTFSTLTVSNMSPEDSSIYLCSGTGTGRGNTEAFFGQGTRLTVV.

Only a few counts were recorded for this clonotype. This chain links TRBV4-1 with TRBJ1-4; TRBD1 matches 9 bases. J gave up 6 bases and V 1 base, and 9 bases lay outside the gene matches. In germline, CDR1 is MGHRA, CDR2 YSYEKL. This CDR3 is built from 17 residues. The CDR3 DNA sequence: TGCGCCAGCAGCCAAGTTTACAGGGGGCGCCCGGATGAAAAACTGTTTTTT. Its translation is CASSQVYRGRPDEKLFF.

The chain employs TRBV7-2 and TRBJ2-1, with 8 bases that match TRBD2. J gave up 3 bases and V 4 bases, and 8 bases lay outside the gene matches. The CDR3 spans 16 residues. Germline loops: CDR1 SGHTA, CDR2 FQGNSA. The CDR3 region is CASSYTSGDLYNEQFF. In DNA, the CDR3 is TGTGCCAGCAGCTACACTAGCGGAGATCTCTACAATGAGCAGTTCTTC.

The J gene is TRBJ1-2, the V gene TRBV2; D is ambiguous. Trimming removed 5 bases from V and 4 bases from J, with 14 bases in between. Germline CDR1 and CDR2: SNHLY and FYNNEI. CDR3 length: 14 amino acids. CDR3 residues: CASSPDVSSYGYTF. Written as DNA, the CDR3 is TGTGCCAGCAGTCCGGACGTCAGCTCCTATGGCTACACCTTC. The variable domain in full, with the rest retrieved from reference TRBV2 and TRBJ1-2, is EPEVTQTPSHQVTQMGQEVILRCVPISNHLYFYWYRQILGQKVEFLVSFYNNEISEKSEIFDDQFSVERPDGSNFTLKIRSTKLEDSAMYFCASSPDVSSYGYTFGSGTRLTVV.

The chain couples TRBV4-3 to TRBJ1-2; D not certain. In germline, CDR1 is LGHNA, CDR2 YSLEER. This CDR3 contains 14 residues. Deletions cut 0 bases from V and 1 base from J, with 6 bases between. In nucleotides, the CDR3 is TGCGCCAGCAGCCAAGAGCTGATTAACTATGGCTACACCTTC. Translating it yields CASSQELINYGYTF.

Only a few counts were recorded for this clonotype. The chain joins TRBV7-2 to TRBJ2-3, with TRBD2 identical over 15 bases. The CDR3 sequence is 16 residues long. In germline, CDR1 is SGHTA, CDR2 FQGNSA. Germline trimming cut 5 bases from V and 6 bases from J; bases unmatched to any gene: 6. CDR3: CASSPRTSGRVDTQYF. DNA for the CDR3: TGTGCCAGCAGCCCTCGGACTAGCGGGAGGGTGGATACGCAGTATTTT. The full variable domain, its missing parts supplied by reference TRBV7-2 and TRBJ2-3, is GAGVSQSPSNKVTEKGKDVELRCDPISGHTALYWYRQSLGQGLEFLIYFQGNSAPDKSGLPSDRFSAERTGGSVSTLTIQRTQQEDSAVYLCASSPRTSGRVDTQYFGPGTRLTVL.

The chain employs TRBV19 and TRBJ2-1; D might be TRBD1 (6 bases). V was cut by 1 base and J by 10 bases, with 11 bases left in between. This CDR3 is built from 13 residues. Per the germline V gene, CDR1 is LNHDA and CDR2 is SQIVND (reference sequence). CDR3 bases: TGTGCCAGTAGTATAGGGGGGCCAGTGGAGCAGTTCTTC. It encodes CASSIGGPVEQFF.

The chain recombines TRBV7-6 with TRBJ2-3; TRBD2 agrees at 9 bases. Unmatched junction bases numbered 5, after V lost 5 bases and J lost 2 bases. The CDR3 spans 15 residues. The germline V gene has CDR1 SGHVS and CDR2 FNYEAQ. The CDR3 sequence is CASSPGTSLTDTQYF. The CDR3 DNA is TGTGCCAGCAGCCCCGGGACTAGCCTCACAGATACGCAGTATTTT.

Only a few counts were recorded for this clonotype. The chain carries TRBV28 and TRBJ2-4; 8 positions match TRBD1. CDR1 and CDR2 from the germline V gene are MDHEN and SYDVKM. J was trimmed by 0 bases and V by 4 bases; bases with no gene match: 5. CDR3 length equals 16 residues. CDR3 residues: CASSSQGALAKNIQYF. DNA of the CDR3: TGTGCCAGCAGTTCTCAGGGGGCGTTAGCCAAAAACATTCAGTACTTC.

The chain links TRBV25-1 to TRBJ2-7; a possible D gene is TRBD1 (5 bases). The length of the CDR3 is 14 residues. Trimming took 4 bases from V and 5 from J, leaving 15 bases between them. Looked up from germline, CDR1 is MGHDK and CDR2 is SYGVNS. The CDR3 nucleotides are TGTGCCAGCAGTGGGCCCAAGGGGAACCACGAGCAGTACTTC. The encoded protein is CASSGPKGNHEQYF.

The chain has TRBV19 and TRBJ1-1; D uncertain. The germline V gene has CDR1 LNHDA and CDR2 SQIVND (reference sequence). The CDR3 is 13 residues long. V was cut by 5 bases and J by 5 bases, with 12 bases left in between. This CDR3 reads CASSLLPRTEAFF. The CDR3 DNA follows: TGTGCCAGTAGTCTATTACCTCGGACTGAAGCTTTCTTT.

V is TRBV7-8 and J is TRBJ2-3; D is uncertain. Trimming took 3 bases from V and 4 from J, leaving 20 bases between them. Germline V CDR1 and CDR2: SGHVS, FQNEAQ. The CDR3 extends over 17 amino acids. CDR3 nucleotides: TGTGCCAGCAGCTTCCCGCCAGCGCGATACCCCGCAGATACGCAGTATTTT. This codes for CASSFPPARYPADTQYF.

The chain couples TRBV30 to TRBJ1-2; 10 positions agree with TRBD1. Looked up from germline, CDR1 is GTSNPN and CDR2 is SVGIG (reference sequence). The CDR3 has 14 residues. V gave up 4 bases and J gave up 4 bases; unmatched junction bases: 6. The CDR3 is CAWNWGQGTYGYTF. The CDR3 nucleotides are TGTGCCTGGAATTGGGGACAGGGGACCTATGGCTACACCTTC.

This rearrangement joins TRBV18 to TRBJ2-3, with TRBD2 matching 16 bases. Germline V lookup: CDR1 KGHSH, CDR2 LQKENI. The CDR3 has 18 residues. The junction had 4 bases not matched to a gene; V was cut back by 1 base and J by 3 bases. The CDR3 protein is CASSPLPGLAGGTDTQYF. Here the CDR3 DNA reads TGTGCCAGCTCACCACTCCCGGGACTAGCGGGAGGGACAGATACGCAGTATTTT.

The V gene is TRBV12-3 or TRBV12-4, the J gene TRBJ1-2; 7 bases agree with TRBD1. Trimming removed 5 bases from V and 8 bases from J; junction bases left unmatched: 8. The CDR3 is made up of 13 amino acids. DNA of the CDR3: TGTGCCAGCAGTGGGACAGCGGTTCGGGGCTACACCTTC. This encodes CASSGTAVRGYTF.

This clonotype was seen many times. The chain combines TRBV7-9 with TRBJ2-2; no definite D call. Trimming took 6 bases from V and 2 from J, leaving 10 bases between them. From germline, CDR1 is SEHNR and CDR2 FQNEAQ (reference sequence). The CDR3 has 14 amino acids. The CDR3 DNA is TGTGCCAGCAGATTGGACGGAAACACCGGGGAGCTGTTTTTT. It specifies CASRLDGNTGELFF.

The chain carries TRBV28 and TRBJ2-3; 9 bases are a match to TRBD1. J lost 2 bases, V lost 3 bases, and 6 bases had no gene match. The CDR3 loop spans 16 amino acids. CDR1 MDHEN and CDR2 SYDVKM come from the germline V gene. CDR3 DNA: TGTGCCAGCAGTTTTTGGTGGACAGGGGTCACAGATACGCAGTATTTT. This translates into CASSFWWTGVTDTQYF.

In this sample, this clonotype turned up a few times. This chain joins TRBV12-5 and TRBJ2-1; TRBD1 is a possible D gene (6 bases). The ends were cut back, 0 bases at V and 7 bases at J, with 16 bases in the middle. CDR3 size: 16 residues. CDR1 LGHNT and CDR2 FRNRAP come from the germline V gene. This chain's CDR3 is CASGLVLGQLKNEQFF. The CDR3, as DNA: TGTGCTAGTGGTTTGGTACTCGGACAGCTTAAAAATGAGCAGTTCTTC. The complete variable domain, with remaining parts taken from reference TRBV12-5 and TRBJ2-1, reads DARVTQTPRHKVTEMGQEVTMRCQPILGHNTVFWYRQTMMQGLELLAYFRNRAPLDDSGMPKDRFSAEMPDATLATLKIQPSEPRDSAVYFCASGLVLGQLKNEQFFGPGTRLTVL.

The chain joins TRBV29-1 to TRBJ2-3; the D is unclear. CDR3 length equals 13 residues. Trimming left V 1 base short and J 2 bases short, with 7 bases between. Germline CDR1 SQVTM, CDR2 ANQGSEA. The CDR3 loop is CSVEARFTDTQYF. The CDR3, as DNA: TGCAGCGTTGAAGCGAGATTCACAGATACGCAGTATTTT.

The chain is built from TRBV6-6 and TRBJ1-5; D call uncertain. The CDR3 is made up of 15 amino acids. V was clipped by 0 bases and J by 3 bases, with 9 bases between them. The V gene's germline CDR1 is MNHNY and CDR2 SVGAGI (reference sequence). This CDR3 is CASSYSGLDNQPQHF. The CDR3 DNA reads as TGTGCCAGCAGTTACTCAGGACTCGACAATCAGCCCCAGCATTTT.

This chain links TRBV27 with TRBJ2-7; possible D gene TRBD2, 6 bases. The CDR3 spans 14 residues. Trimming stripped 5 bases from V and 4 bases from J, with 15 bases between. Germline loops: CDR1 MNHEY, CDR2 SMNVEV (reference sequence). The CDR3 is CASSLTSPAYEQYF. The CDR3 DNA follows: TGTGCCAGCAGTCTCACTAGCCCTGCTTACGAGCAGTACTTC.

For this clonotype: This CDR3 fails to terminate in the conserved phenylalanine or tryptophan, so it likely reflects a read error. V usage is TRBV5-3 and J usage is TRBJ1-4; perhaps TRBD1 as D (5 bases). TRBV5-3 is marked as an open reading frame, function uncertain. The CDR3 sequence is 14 residues long. The DNA of the CDR3 is TGTGCCAGCAGCTTGGGCTCAGGGTTCGAAAAACTGTTTTTG. Its translation: CASSLGSGFEKLFL.